This T cell receptor beta chain derives from a study of low-dose radiotherapy and immunotherapy resistance in tumors. Across the whole study: Across 26 weeks, 13 Gy in total went to Cohort 2, delivered as 1 Gy per fraction every two weeks.

Gene-specific TRAV and TRBV primers were used for first-strand cDNA, covering alpha and beta chains. An approximately 19-cycle PCR with a constant-region primer and V-primer adapter amplified TCRs. Each CDR3 protein is one row after TCRdb ran MiXCR on the reads. The sample has under 110,000 distinct CDR3 sequences, around 21% seen once. Documented time point: after trial treatment. Treatment given: LDRT plus nivolumab, ipilimumab, low-dose cyclophosphamide and aspirin (RACIN trial). The study gave donors nivolumab, ipilimumab, aspirin, low-dose cyclophosphamide and low-dose radiotherapy. Eligibility criteria specified advanced solid malignancies devoid of tumor-infiltrating lymphocytes. Germline CDR1 and CDR2: SGHRS and YFSETQ. Trimming removed 2 bases from V and 2 bases from J; junction bases left unmatched: 8. This CDR3 is built from 17 residues. This clonotype was seen many times.

Sequencing used PBMCs, obtained after low-dose radiotherapy plus immunotherapy. The rearrangement joins TRBV5-1 to TRBJ2-5; 11 positions agree with TRBD2. The receptor comes from a male donor with prostate cancer. CDR3 sequence reads: CASSFGTSGFLQETQYF. The CDR3 region has the DNA TGCGCCAGCAGCTTCGGGACTAGCGGATTCCTTCAAGAGACCCAGTACTTC.